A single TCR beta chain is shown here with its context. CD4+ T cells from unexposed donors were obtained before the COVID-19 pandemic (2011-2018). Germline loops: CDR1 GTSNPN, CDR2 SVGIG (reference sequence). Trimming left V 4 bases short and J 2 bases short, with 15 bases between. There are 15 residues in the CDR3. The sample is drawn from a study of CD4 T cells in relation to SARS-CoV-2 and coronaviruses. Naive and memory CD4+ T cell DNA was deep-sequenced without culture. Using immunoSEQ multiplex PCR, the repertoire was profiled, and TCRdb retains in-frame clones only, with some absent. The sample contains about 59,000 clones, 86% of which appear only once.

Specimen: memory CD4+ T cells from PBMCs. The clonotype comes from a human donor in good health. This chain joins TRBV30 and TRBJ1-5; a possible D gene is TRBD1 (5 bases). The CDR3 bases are TGTGCCTGGACCCTTGGGAGGGGAGGCAATCAGCCCCAGCATTTT. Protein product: CAWTLGRGGNQPQHF.